This TCR beta chain was captured in a study of T cell changes during pregnancy in multiple sclerosis. Sequenced by immunoSEQ multiplex PCR; TCRdb stores in-frame clones only, minus some. The top ten clones hold roughly 0.23% of a sample with some 53,000 clones, around 92% of them seen once. The sample holds a few counts of this clone. The sequences come from CD4+ T cells from peripheral blood mononuclear cells, collected in the third trimester of pregnancy. This clonotype was obtained from a female donor with multiple sclerosis, enrolled in a pregnancy study.

CDR3 residues: CASSGRGNTEAFF. Here the CDR3 DNA reads TGTGCCAGCAGTGGGAGGGGGAACACTGAAGCTTTCTTT. The V call is TRBV2, the J call TRBJ1-1, with D possibly matching TRBD1 (5 bases). CDR3 length: 13 residues. Trimming removed 4 bases at V and 1 base at J, with 7 bases between. Looked up from germline, CDR1 is SNHLY and CDR2 is FYNNEI.